The 3 T cell receptor beta chains in this list originate from one sample, sequenced in a study of cytomegalovirus exposure and HLA in healthy donors. 13 Jbeta primers and 60 Vbeta primers were used for the PCR. Clones were sequenced by immunoSEQ multiplex PCR, and TCRdb holds only the in-frame ones, with some missing. The sample has over 150,000 clones, roughly 70% seen once. Sequences were obtained from PBMCs. These receptors were collected from a man younger than 40 in good health and CMV-seronegative.

This chain links TRBV28 with TRBJ2-3, with D possibly matching TRBD1 (5 bases). CDR1 MDHEN and CDR2 SYDVKM come from the germline V gene. The CDR3 runs to 12 residues. Trimming pared 11 bases from V and 3 bases from J, leaving 12 bases between. The CDR3 DNA reads TGTGCCCTAGGGGAAGGGACAGATACGCAGTATTTT. Amino acid sequence: CALGEGTDTQYF.

This clone came up a few times. The CDR3 region is CASSSHRMEAFF. As DNA, the CDR3 is TGTGCCAGCAGTTCCCACAGGATGGAAGCTTTCTTT. The rearrangement joins TRBV6-1 to TRBJ1-1, with D possibly being TRBD1 (5 bases). V lost 5 bases to trimming and J lost 8 bases, with 12 bases between them. Germline CDR1 and CDR2: MNHNS and SASEGT. The CDR3 is 12 residues long.

A remark on this clone: At one boundary the junction diverges from the germline segment, which might be a read error. The chain joins TRBV7-7 to TRBJ2-5; possibly TRBD2 for D (6 bases). This CDR3 region has 13 residues. Per germline, CDR1 SSHAT and CDR2 FNYEAQ (reference sequence). CDR3 residues: CASSFRGEETQYF. CDR3 coding DNA: TGTGCTAGCAGCTTCCGCGGGGAAGAGACCCAGTACTTC.